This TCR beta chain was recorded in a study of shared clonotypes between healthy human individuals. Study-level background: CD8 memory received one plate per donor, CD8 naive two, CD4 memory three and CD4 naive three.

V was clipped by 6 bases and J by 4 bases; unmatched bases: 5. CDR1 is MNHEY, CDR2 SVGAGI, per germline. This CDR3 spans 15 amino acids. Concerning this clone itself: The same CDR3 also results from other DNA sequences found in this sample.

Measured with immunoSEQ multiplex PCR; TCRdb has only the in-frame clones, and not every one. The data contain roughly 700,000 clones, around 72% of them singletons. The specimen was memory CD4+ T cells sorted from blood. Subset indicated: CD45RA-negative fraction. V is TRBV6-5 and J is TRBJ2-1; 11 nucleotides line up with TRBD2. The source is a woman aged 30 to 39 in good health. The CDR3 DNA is TGTGCCAGCAGGAGGACTAGCGGGCCTTACAATGAGCAGTTCTTC. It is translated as CASRRTSGPYNEQFF.